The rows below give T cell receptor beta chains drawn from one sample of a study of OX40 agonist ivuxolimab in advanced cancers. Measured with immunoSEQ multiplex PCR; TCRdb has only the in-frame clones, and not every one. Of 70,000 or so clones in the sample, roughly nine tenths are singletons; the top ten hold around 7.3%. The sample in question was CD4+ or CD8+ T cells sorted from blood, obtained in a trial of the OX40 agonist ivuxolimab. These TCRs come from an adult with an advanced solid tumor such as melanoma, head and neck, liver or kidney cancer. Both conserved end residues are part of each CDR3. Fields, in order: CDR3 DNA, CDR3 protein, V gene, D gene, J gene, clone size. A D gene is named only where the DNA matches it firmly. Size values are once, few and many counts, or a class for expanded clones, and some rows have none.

DNA: TGCGCCAGCAGCTTTGGTGTTGAAGCTTTCTTT
CDR3: CASSFGVEAFF
V: TRBV5-1
D: -
J: TRBJ1-1
size: few

DNA: TGTGCCACCAGCAGAGATCGGGGGACTTACGAGCAGTACTTC
CDR3: CATSRDRGTYEQYF
V: TRBV15
D: -
J: TRBJ2-7
size: -

DNA: TGTGCCAGCAGGGCCTCCTATAACTCCTACGAGCAGTACTTC
CDR3: CASRASYNSYEQYF
V: TRBV2
D: -
J: TRBJ2-7
size: -

DNA: TGTGCCAGCAGTCCGGGAACCTCTGGGGCCAACGTCCTGACTTTC
CDR3: CASSPGTSGANVLTF
V: TRBV27
D: -
J: TRBJ2-6
size: -

DNA: TGTGCCAGCAGCCCTACCGGGGGGCCGGCCGGGGAGCTGTTTTTT
CDR3: CASSPTGGPAGELFF
V: TRBV27
D: -
J: TRBJ2-2
size: -

DNA: TGTGCCAGTAGCAAGGACGCCTTGACGCAGTATTTT
CDR3: CASSKDALTQYF
V: TRBV19
D: -
J: TRBJ2-3
size: -

DNA: TGTGCCAGTAGTATCCCGGGGATGGGTTCCTACGAGCAGTACTTC
CDR3: CASSIPGMGSYEQYF
V: TRBV19
D: -
J: TRBJ2-7
size: -

DNA: TGTGCCAGCAACCAATACGAGCAGTACTTC
CDR3: CASNQYEQYF
V: TRBV6-5
D: -
J: TRBJ2-7
size: -

DNA: TGTGCCAGCAGCCAAGATAGGCGGGGGGGCCCTTCCGAGCAGTACTTC
CDR3: CASSQDRRGGPSEQYF
V: TRBV4-2
D: TRBD2
J: TRBJ2-7
size: -

DNA: TGTGCCTGGGACAGGGTTGTCCCCCATGGCTACACCTTC
CDR3: CAWDRVVPHGYTF
V: TRBV5-4
D: TRBD1
J: TRBJ1-2
size: once

DNA: TGTGCCAGCAGTGAAGTCCCAAGGGAAGGGAAAAACATTCAGTACTTC
CDR3: CASSEVPREGKNIQYF
V: TRBV6-1
D: -
J: TRBJ2-4
size: once

DNA: TGTGCCAGCATAGTCCGGGGTTACAATGAGCAGTTCTTC
CDR3: CASIVRGYNEQFF
V: TRBV2
D: -
J: TRBJ2-1
size: -

DNA: TGTGCCAGCAGCTTAGAAGCGGGGGGGAACTACGAGCAGTACTTC
CDR3: CASSLEAGGNYEQYF
V: TRBV7-2
D: TRBD2
J: TRBJ2-7
size: -

DNA: TGTGCCAGCTCTAAGGGGCTGGATGCGGATACGCAGTATTTT
CDR3: CASSKGLDADTQYF
V: TRBV6-5
D: -
J: TRBJ2-3
size: -

DNA: TGTGCCACCAGCAGCGGTTTTTTTACAGGGCGGGGGGCTGAAGCTTTCTTT
CDR3: CATSSGFFTGRGAEAFF
V: TRBV15
D: -
J: TRBJ1-1
size: -

DNA: TGTGCCAGCAGCTTAGTAGGGACCGGGCTAAGGGGTACTGAAGCTTTCTTT
CDR3: CASSLVGTGLRGTEAFF
V: TRBV7-9
D: -
J: TRBJ1-1
size: -

DNA: TGTGCCAGCAGTTCCTTGGGGGAGTTCTTCAATGAGCAGTTCTTC
CDR3: CASSSLGEFFNEQFF
V: TRBV5-4
D: -
J: TRBJ2-1
size: -

DNA: TGTGCCAGCAGCTTAGCGCTAAGGGGGGGGTATGTTCAGTACAATGAGCAGTTCTTC
CDR3: CASSLALRGGYVQYNEQFF
V: TRBV7-2
D: -
J: TRBJ2-1
size: -